Presented here are 2 T cell receptor beta chains from one specimen sequenced in a study of T cell responses to AZD1222 COVID-19 vaccine. Sequencing was performed with immunoSEQ multiplex PCR; in TCRdb, only in-frame clones are kept and a portion is missing. The sample has about 130,000 clones; roughly 85% are singletons. The sequences come from peripheral blood, collected on day 0 of MenACWY control vaccination. All receptors derive from an adult in good health.

A few counts support this clone. The rearrangement joins TRBV18 to TRBJ1-1; 7 nucleotides align to TRBD1. CDR1 and CDR2 (germline): KGHSH, LQKENI. CDR3 size: 15 residues. Trimming cost V 3 bases and J 1 base; bases outside gene matches: 5. The CDR3 DNA follows: TGTGCCAGCTCACCTTGGACAGGCCCGAACACTGAAGCTTTCTTT. Encoded protein: CASSPWTGPNTEAFF.

This sequence joins TRBV5-1 and TRBJ2-3; D is possibly TRBD2 (5 bases). This CDR3 has 14 amino acids. V gave up 2 bases and J gave up 2 bases, with 9 bases separating them. Per the germline V gene, CDR1 is SGHRS and CDR2 is YFSETQ. This CDR3 is CASSFSDPTDTQYF. In nucleotides, the CDR3 is TGCGCCAGCAGCTTTAGCGATCCCACAGATACGCAGTATTTT.